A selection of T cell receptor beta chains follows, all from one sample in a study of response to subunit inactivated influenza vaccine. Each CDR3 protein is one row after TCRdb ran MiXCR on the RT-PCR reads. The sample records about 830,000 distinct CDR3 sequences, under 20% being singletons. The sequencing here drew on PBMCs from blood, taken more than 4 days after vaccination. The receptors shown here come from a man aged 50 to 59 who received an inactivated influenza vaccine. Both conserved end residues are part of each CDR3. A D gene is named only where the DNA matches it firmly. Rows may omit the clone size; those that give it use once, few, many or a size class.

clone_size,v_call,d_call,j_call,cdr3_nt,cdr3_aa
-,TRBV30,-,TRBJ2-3,TGTGCCTGGAGTTCAGTGACAAGAGCCACAGATACGCAGTATTTT,CAWSSVTRATDTQYF
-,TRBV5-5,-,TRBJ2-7,TGTGCCAGCAACCAGGGGCGACGAGCGCAGTACTTC,CASNQGRRAQYF
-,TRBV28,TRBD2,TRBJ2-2,TGTGCCAGCAGACCAATGACTAGCGGGAGCACCGGGGAGCTGTTTTTT,CASRPMTSGSTGELFF
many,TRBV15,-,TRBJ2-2,TGTGCCACCAGGGCGGCGAACACCGGGGAGCTGTTTTTT,CATRAANTGELFF
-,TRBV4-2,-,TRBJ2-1,TGTGCCAGCAGCACGCAGGGGGGGGCGGTCTACAATGAGCAGTTCTTC,CASSTQGGAVYNEQFF
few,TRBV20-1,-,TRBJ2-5,TGCAGTGCTGACCTGGGGTTTGGAGAGACCCAGTACTTC,CSADLGFGETQYF
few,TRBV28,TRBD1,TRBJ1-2,TGTGCCAGCAGAGAGGGGGCGCGGGCAGGCTACACCTTC,CASREGARAGYTF
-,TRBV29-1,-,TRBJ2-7,TGCAGCGCCGCCCCGACAGTGGCCGAGCAGTACTTC,CSAAPTVAEQYF
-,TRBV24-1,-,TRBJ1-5,TGTGCCACCAGTGATCGTGCCGGGAATCAGCCCCAGCATTTT,CATSDRAGNQPQHF
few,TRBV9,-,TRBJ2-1,TGTGCCAGCAGCGTAGCGGGATCGCCCTACAATGAGCAGTTCTTC,CASSVAGSPYNEQFF
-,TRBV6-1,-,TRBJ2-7,TGTGCCAGCAGTCCGAGCCGGGGGGCCCACTACGAGCAGTACTTC,CASSPSRGAHYEQYF
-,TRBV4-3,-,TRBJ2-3,TGCGCCAGCAGCCAACAGATTGAAGATACGCAGTATTTT,CASSQQIEDTQYF
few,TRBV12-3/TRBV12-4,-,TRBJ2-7,TGTGCCAGCAGTTTCAAACAGGCTTTTGGGGAGCAGTACTTC,CASSFKQAFGEQYF
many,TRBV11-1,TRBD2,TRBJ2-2,TGTGCCAGCAGCAACTCGGGACTAGCGGGAGTTGCGACCGGGGAGCTGTTTTTT,CASSNSGLAGVATGELFF
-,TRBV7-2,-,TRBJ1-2,TGTGCCAGCAGCTTAGGTATACAGGGACCTGGCTACACCTTC,CASSLGIQGPGYTF
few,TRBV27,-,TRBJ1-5,TGTGCCAGCAGTTCCCACAGGGAAACCAATCAGCCCCAGCATTTT,CASSSHRETNQPQHF